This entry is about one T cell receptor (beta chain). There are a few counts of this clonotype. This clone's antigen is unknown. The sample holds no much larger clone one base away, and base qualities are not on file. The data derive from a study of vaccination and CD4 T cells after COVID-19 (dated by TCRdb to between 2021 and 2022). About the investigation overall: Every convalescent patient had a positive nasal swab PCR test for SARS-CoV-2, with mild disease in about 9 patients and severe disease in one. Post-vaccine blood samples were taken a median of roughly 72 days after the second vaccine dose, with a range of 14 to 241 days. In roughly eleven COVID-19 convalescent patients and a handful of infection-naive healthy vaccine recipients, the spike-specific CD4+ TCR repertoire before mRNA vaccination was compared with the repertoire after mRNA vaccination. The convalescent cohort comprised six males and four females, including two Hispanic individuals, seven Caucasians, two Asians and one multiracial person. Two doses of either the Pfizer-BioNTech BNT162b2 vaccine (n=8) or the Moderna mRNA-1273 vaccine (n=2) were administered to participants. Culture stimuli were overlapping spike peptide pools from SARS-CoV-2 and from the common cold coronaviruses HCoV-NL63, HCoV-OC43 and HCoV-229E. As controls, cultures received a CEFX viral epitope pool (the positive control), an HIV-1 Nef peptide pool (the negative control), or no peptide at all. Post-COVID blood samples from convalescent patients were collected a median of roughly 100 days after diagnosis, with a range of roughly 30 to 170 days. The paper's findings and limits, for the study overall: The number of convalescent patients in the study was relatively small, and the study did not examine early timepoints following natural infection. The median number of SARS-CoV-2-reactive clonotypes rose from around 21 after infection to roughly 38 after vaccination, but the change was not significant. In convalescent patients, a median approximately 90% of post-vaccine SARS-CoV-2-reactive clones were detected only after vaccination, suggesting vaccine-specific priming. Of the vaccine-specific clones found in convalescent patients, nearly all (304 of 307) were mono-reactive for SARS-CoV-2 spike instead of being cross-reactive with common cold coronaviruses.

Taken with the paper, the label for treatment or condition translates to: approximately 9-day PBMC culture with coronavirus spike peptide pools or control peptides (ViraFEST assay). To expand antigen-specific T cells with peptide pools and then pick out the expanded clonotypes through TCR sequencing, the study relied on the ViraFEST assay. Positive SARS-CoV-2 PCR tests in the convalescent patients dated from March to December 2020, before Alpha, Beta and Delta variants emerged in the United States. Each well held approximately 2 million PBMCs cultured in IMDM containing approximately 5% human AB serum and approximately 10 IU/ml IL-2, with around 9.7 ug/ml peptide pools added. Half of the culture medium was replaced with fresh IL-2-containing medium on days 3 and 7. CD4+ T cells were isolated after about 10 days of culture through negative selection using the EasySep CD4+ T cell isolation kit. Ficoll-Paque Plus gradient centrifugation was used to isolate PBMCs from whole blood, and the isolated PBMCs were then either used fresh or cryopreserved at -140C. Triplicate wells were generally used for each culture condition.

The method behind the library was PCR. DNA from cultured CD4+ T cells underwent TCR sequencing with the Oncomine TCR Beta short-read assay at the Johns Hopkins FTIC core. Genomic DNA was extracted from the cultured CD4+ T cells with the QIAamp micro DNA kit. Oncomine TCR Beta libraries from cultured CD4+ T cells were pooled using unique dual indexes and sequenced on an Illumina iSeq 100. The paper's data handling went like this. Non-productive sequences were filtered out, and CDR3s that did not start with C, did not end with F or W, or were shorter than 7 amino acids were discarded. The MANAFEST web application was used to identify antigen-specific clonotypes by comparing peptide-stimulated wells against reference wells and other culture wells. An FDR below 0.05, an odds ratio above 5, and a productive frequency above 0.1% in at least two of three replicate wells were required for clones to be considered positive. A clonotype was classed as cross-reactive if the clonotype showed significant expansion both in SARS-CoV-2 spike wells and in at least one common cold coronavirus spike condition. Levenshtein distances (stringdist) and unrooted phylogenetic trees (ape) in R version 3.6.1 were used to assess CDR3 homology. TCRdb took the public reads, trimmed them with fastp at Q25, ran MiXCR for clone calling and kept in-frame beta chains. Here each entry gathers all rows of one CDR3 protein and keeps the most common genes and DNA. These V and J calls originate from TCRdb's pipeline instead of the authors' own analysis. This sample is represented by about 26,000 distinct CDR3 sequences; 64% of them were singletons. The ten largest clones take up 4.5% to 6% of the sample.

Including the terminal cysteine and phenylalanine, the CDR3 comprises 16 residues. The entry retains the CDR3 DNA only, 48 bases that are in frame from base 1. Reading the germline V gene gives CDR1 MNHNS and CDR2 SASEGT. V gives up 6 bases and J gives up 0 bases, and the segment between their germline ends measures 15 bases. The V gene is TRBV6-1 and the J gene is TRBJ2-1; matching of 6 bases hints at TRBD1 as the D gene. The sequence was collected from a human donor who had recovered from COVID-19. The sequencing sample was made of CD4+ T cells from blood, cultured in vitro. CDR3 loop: CASSNRVTSSYNEQFF. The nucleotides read TGTGCCAGCAGCAACAGGGTAACCAGCTCCTACAATGAGCAGTTCTTC.